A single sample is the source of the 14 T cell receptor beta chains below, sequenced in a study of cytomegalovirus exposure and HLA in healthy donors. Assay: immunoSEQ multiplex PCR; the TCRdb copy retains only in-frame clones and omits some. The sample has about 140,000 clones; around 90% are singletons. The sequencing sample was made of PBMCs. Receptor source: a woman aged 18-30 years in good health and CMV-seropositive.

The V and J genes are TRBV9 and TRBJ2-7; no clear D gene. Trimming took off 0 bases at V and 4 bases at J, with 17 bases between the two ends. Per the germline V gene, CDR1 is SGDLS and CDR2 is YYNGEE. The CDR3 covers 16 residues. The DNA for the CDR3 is TGTGCCAGCAGCGTAGGGTCCGCCCATCCCCGGTACGAGCAGTACTTC. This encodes CASSVGSAHPRYEQYF.

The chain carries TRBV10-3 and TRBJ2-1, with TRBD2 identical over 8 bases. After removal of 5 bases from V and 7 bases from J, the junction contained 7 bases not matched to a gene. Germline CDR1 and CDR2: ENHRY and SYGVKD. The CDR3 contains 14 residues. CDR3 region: CAISSGTRGNEQFF. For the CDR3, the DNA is TGTGCCATCAGTTCCGGGACTAGAGGGAATGAGCAGTTCTTC.

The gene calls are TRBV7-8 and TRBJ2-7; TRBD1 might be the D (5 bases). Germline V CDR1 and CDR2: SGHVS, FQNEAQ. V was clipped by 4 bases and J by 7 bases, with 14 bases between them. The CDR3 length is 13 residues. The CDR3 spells CASSSLTRTEQYF. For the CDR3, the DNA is TGTGCCAGCAGCTCCCTCACCCGGACAGAGCAGTACTTC.

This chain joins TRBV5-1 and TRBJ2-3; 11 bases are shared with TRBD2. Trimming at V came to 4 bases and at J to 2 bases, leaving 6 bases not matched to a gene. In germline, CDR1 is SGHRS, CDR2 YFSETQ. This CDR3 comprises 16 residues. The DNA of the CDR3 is TGCGCCAGCAGCCAGGGACTAGCGGACCTCACAGATACGCAGTATTTT. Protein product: CASSQGLADLTDTQYF.

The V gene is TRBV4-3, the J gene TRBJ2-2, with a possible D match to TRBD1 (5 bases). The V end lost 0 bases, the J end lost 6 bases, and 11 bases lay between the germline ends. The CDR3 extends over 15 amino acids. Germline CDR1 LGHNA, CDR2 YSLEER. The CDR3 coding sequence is TGCGCCAGCAGCCAAGATGGTAGGGGTCCCGGGGAGCTGTTTTTT. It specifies CASSQDGRGPGELFF.

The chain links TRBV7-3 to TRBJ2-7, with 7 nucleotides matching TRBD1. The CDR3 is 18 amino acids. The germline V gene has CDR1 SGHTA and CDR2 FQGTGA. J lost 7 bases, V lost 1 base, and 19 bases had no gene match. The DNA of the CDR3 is TGTGCCAGCAGCTTAATGGCCCGGCTGGGGACAGACCCTGGGGAGCAGTACTTC. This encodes CASSLMARLGTDPGEQYF.

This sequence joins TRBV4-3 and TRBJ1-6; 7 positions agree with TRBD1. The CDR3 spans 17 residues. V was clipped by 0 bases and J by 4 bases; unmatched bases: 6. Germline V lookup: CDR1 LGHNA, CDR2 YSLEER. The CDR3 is CASSQDRGTAYNSPLHF. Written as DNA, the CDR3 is TGCGCCAGCAGCCAAGATCGTGGGACAGCGTATAATTCACCCCTCCACTTT.

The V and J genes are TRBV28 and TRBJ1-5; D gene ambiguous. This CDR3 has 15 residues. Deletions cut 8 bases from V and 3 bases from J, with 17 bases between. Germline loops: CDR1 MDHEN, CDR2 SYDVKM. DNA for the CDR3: TGTGCCAGCGTGGTCAGTTTGAGCGACAATCAGCCCCAGCATTTT. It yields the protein CASVVSLSDNQPQHF.

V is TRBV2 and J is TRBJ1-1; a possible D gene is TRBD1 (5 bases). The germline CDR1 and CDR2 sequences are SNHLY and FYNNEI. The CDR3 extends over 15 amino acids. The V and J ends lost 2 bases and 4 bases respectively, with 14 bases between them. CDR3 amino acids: CASSEYAGDLTEAFF. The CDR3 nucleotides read TGTGCCAGCAGTGAATACGCGGGGGACCTCACTGAAGCTTTCTTT.

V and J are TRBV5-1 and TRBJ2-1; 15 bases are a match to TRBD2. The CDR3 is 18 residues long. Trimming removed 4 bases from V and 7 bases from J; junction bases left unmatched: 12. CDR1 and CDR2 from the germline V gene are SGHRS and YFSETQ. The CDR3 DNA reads TGCGCCAGCAGCGCCACCGGGACTAGCGGGAGGACGCGGAATGAGCAGTTCTTC. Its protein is CASSATGTSGRTRNEQFF.

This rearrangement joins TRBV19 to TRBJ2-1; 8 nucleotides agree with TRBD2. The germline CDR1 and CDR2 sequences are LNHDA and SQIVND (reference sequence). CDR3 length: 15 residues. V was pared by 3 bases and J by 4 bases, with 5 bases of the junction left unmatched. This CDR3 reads CASSISAGDYNEQFF. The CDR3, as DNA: TGTGCCAGTAGTATTTCAGCGGGGGATTACAATGAGCAGTTCTTC.

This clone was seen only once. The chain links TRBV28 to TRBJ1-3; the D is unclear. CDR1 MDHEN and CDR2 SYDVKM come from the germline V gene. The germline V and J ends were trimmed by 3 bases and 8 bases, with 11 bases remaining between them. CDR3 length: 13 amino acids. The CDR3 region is CASSFAYRDTIYF. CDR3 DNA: TGTGCCAGCAGTTTCGCCTATCGAGACACCATATATTTT. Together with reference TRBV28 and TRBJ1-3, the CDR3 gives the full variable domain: DVKVTQSSRYLVKRTGEKVFLECVQDMDHENMFWYRQDPGLGLRLIYFSYDVKMKEKGDIPEGYSVSREKKERFSLILESASTNQTSMYLCASSFAYRDTIYFGEGSWLTVV.

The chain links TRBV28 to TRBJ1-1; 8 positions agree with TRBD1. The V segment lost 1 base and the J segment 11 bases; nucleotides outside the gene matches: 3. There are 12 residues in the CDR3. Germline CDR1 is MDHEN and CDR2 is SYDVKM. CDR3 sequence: CASSLSGGSAFF. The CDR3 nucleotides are TGTGCCAGCAGTTTATCAGGGGGCAGCGCTTTCTTT.

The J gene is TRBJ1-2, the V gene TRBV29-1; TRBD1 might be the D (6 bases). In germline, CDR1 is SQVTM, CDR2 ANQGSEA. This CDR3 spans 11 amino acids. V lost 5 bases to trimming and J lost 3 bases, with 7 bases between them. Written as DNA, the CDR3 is TGCAGCGTTCGGACAGACTATGGCTACACCTTC. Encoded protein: CSVRTDYGYTF.